This passage covers 20 T cell receptor beta chains from one sample sequenced in a study of blood T cell repertoires in COVID-19. Using immunoSEQ multiplex PCR, the repertoire was profiled, and TCRdb retains in-frame clones only, with some absent. The sample lists about 13,000 clones, around 87% occurring once. Sequencing used peripheral blood. The receptors shown here come from a human donor with active COVID-19. The donor label of this sample is uncertain.

In DNA form, the CDR3 reads TGTGCCAGCAGCCCGCGGGCACAAGGGAACTATGGCTACACCTTC. Protein sequence: CASSPRAQGNYGYTF. V and J are TRBV2 and TRBJ1-2; no reliable D call. The CDR3 spans 15 residues. The ends were cut back, 6 bases at V and 2 bases at J, with 16 bases in the middle. The germline gives CDR1 SNHLY, CDR2 FYNNEI.

V usage is TRBV2 and J usage is TRBJ2-7, with TRBD1 as a possible D gene (5 bases). The CDR3 loop spans 14 amino acids. Germline V gene sequence: CDR1 SNHLY, CDR2 FYNNEI. The ends were cut back, 3 bases at V and 0 bases at J, with 9 bases in the middle. CDR3 loop: CASSEDIRSYEQYF. CDR3 bases: TGTGCCAGCAGTGAGGACATCCGCTCCTACGAGCAGTACTTC. The full variable domain, rest sourced from reference TRBV2 and TRBJ2-7, is EPEVTQTPSHQVTQMGQEVILRCVPISNHLYFYWYRQILGQKVEFLVSFYNNEISEKSEIFDDQFSVERPDGSNFTLKIRSTKLEDSAMYFCASSEDIRSYEQYFGPGTRLTVT.

This clone was observed a few times. The chain couples TRBV28 to TRBJ1-3, with D perhaps matching TRBD1 (5 bases). The CDR3 covers 14 residues. The V end was cut by 5 bases, the J end by 0 bases, with 8 bases between. CDR1 MDHEN and CDR2 SYDVKM come from the germline V gene. This CDR3 reads CASSPTVSGNTIYF. CDR3 nucleotide sequence: TGTGCCAGCAGTCCGACAGTCTCTGGAAACACCATATATTTT. Full variable domain (missing parts from reference TRBV28 and TRBJ1-3): DVKVTQSSRYLVKRTGEKVFLECVQDMDHENMFWYRQDPGLGLRLIYFSYDVKMKEKGDIPEGYSVSREKKERFSLILESASTNQTSMYLCASSPTVSGNTIYFGEGSWLTVV.

The chain recombines TRBV3-1 (or the pseudogene TRBV3-2) with TRBJ2-1; the match to TRBD2 covers 9 bases. The CDR3 is made up of 15 amino acids. Germline V gene data show CDR1 as LGHDT and CDR2 as YNNKEL (reference sequence). Unmatched junction bases numbered 5, after V lost 4 bases and J lost 4 bases. In nucleotides, the CDR3 is TGTGCCAGCAGCCCCGGCGGGGGGGCTTACAATGAGCAGTTCTTC. Encoded protein: CASSPGGGAYNEQFF.

The chain carries TRBV7-3 and TRBJ2-1; D is unclear. Trimming cost V 5 bases and J 8 bases, with 16 bases left between them. Germline CDR1 is SGHTA and CDR2 is FQGTGA. The CDR3 is 14 residues long. The CDR3 loop reads CASSRYLNPDEQFF. The CDR3, as DNA: TGTGCCAGCAGCCGTTATTTAAATCCCGATGAGCAGTTCTTC.

The chain carries TRBV15 and TRBJ1-6; D uncertain. Looked up from germline, CDR1 is LNHNV and CDR2 is YYDKDF (reference sequence). There are 14 residues in the CDR3. V was shortened by 6 bases and J by 6 bases, with 12 bases between the two germline ends. In nucleotides, the CDR3 is TGTGCCACCAGAACCGGGGTTTCTAATTCACCCCTCCACTTT. Translating it yields CATRTGVSNSPLHF.

V is TRBV7-2 and J is TRBJ2-7; a possible D gene is TRBD1 (5 bases). The ends were cut back, 1 base at V and 4 bases at J, with 14 bases in the middle. The germline CDR1 and CDR2 sequences are SGHTA and FQGNSA. CDR3 length: 15 amino acids. The CDR3 region is CASSLVPQGGYEQYF. The CDR3 DNA is TGTGCCAGCAGCTTAGTCCCCCAGGGTGGTTACGAGCAGTACTTC.

The chain recombines TRBV3-1 (or the pseudogene TRBV3-2) with TRBJ2-3; maybe TRBD2 (6 bases). The length of the CDR3 is 15 residues. V gave up 8 bases and J gave up 4 bases, with 19 bases separating them. The germline V gene has CDR1 LGHDT and CDR2 YNNKEL (reference sequence). DNA of the CDR3: TGTGCCAGCGGATTAAGGGGAGGAAAGGCAGATACGCAGTATTTT. It specifies CASGLRGGKADTQYF.

This clone was picked up one time. V is TRBV6-2 or TRBV6-3 and J is TRBJ2-1; D perhaps matches TRBD1 (8 bases). Trimming removed 0 bases at V and 4 bases at J, with 16 bases between. The CDR3 has 17 amino acids. CDR1 is MNHEY and CDR2 is SVGEGT in the germline V gene. Here the CDR3 reads CASSYSLTGGGYNEQFF. CDR3 DNA: TGTGCCAGCAGTTACTCTTTAACAGGGGGAGGGTACAATGAGCAGTTCTTC.

This clone was picked up a small number of times. V gene TRBV27 combines with J gene TRBJ1-2; TRBD1 agrees at 8 bases. CDR1 and CDR2 (germline): MNHEY, SMNVEV (reference sequence). J gave up 5 bases and V 3 bases, and 5 bases lay outside the gene matches. The CDR3 totals 14 residues. Here the CDR3 reads CASSFSRQGYGYTF. The CDR3 coding sequence is TGTGCCAGCAGTTTCTCCCGACAGGGGTATGGCTACACCTTC.

This chain uses TRBV19 with TRBJ2-5, with TRBD1 as a possible D gene (6 bases). This CDR3 spans 15 amino acids. Trimming shortened V by 6 bases and J by 5 bases, and 19 bases separated the two germline ends. Germline CDR1 LNHDA, CDR2 SQIVND (reference sequence). In DNA, the CDR3 is TGTGCCAGTAGACCCAGGGGTGAGGGACGGGAGACCCAGTACTTC. Its protein product is CASRPRGEGRETQYF.

V usage is TRBV9 and J usage is TRBJ2-1; 10 nucleotides match TRBD2. The V gene's germline CDR1 is SGDLS and CDR2 YYNGEE. V shed 4 bases and J 8 bases; nucleotides not matched to a gene: 3. CDR3 length: 13 residues. CDR3 loop: CASSPGLAYEQFF. CDR3 DNA sequence: TGTGCCAGCAGCCCGGGACTAGCGTATGAGCAGTTCTTC.

Only a few counts were recorded for this clone. The V call is TRBV5-5, the J call TRBJ1-2, with D maybe TRBD1 (6 bases). The V gene's germline CDR1 is SGHKS and CDR2 YYEKEE (reference sequence). The CDR3 consists of 15 residues. Trimming cost V 2 bases and J 8 bases, with 19 bases left between them. The chain's CDR3 is CASSLPGPTGSGYTF. The CDR3 nucleotides read TGTGCCAGCAGCTTACCCGGCCCCACAGGGTCCGGCTACACCTTC.

The rearrangement uses TRBV15 and TRBJ2-5; TRBD2 matches 13 bases. This CDR3 is 17 amino acids long. The junction had 12 bases not matched to a gene; V was cut back by 7 bases and J by 4 bases. The germline V gene has CDR1 LNHNV and CDR2 YYDKDF (reference sequence). CDR3 loop: CATTPGVGLAGLETQYF. CDR3 DNA sequence: TGTGCCACCACCCCCGGGGTGGGACTAGCGGGGCTAGAGACCCAGTACTTC.

This sequence joins TRBV5-6 and TRBJ1-2; possibly TRBD1 for D (5 bases). The germline V gene encodes CDR1 SGHDT and CDR2 YYEEEE. The CDR3 length is 14 residues. Trimming shortened V by 4 bases and J by 4 bases, and 14 bases separated the two germline ends. For the CDR3, the DNA is TGTGCCAGCAGCCCAGGGACTGAAGGCTATGGCTACACCTTC. It specifies CASSPGTEGYGYTF.

This chain uses TRBV3-1 (or the pseudogene TRBV3-2) with TRBJ1-3; TRBD1 matches at 7 bases. The CDR3 is made up of 15 amino acids. Losses at the gene ends were 3 bases for V and 1 base for J; bases not matched to a gene: 3. Looked up from germline, CDR1 is LGHDT and CDR2 is YNNKEL (reference sequence). The CDR3 protein is CASSQTGISGNTIYF. The CDR3 region has the DNA TGTGCCAGCAGCCAGACAGGGATTTCTGGAAACACCATATATTTT.

V and J are TRBV9 and TRBJ2-2; 8 bases are shared with TRBD2. The germline gives CDR1 SGDLS, CDR2 YYNGEE. CDR3 size: 15 residues. J lost 6 bases, V lost 1 base, and 5 bases had no gene match. The CDR3 nucleotides are TGTGCCAGCAGCGTATACGGGGGGGTCGCCGGGGAGCTGTTTTTT. The encoded protein is CASSVYGGVAGELFF.

Judged by abundance, this clone is medium-sized. V gene TRBV28 combines with J gene TRBJ1-5; D gene uncertain. The germline V and J ends were trimmed by 5 bases and 4 bases, with 9 bases remaining between them. CDR1 MDHEN and CDR2 SYDVKM come from the germline V gene. This CDR3 is built from 13 residues. The CDR3 region is CASSGPENQPQHF. CDR3 DNA: TGTGCCAGCAGTGGGCCAGAAAATCAGCCCCAGCATTTT.

V is TRBV7-9 and J is TRBJ1-4, with D hard to call. Germline values: CDR1 SEHNR, CDR2 FQNEAQ (reference sequence). Trimming removed 5 bases at V and 0 bases at J, with 10 bases between. CDR3 length equals 15 residues. The CDR3 loop reads CASSPGAATNEKLFF. The CDR3 bases are TGTGCCAGCAGCCCCGGAGCGGCAACTAATGAAAAACTGTTTTTT. The full variable domain, with the rest looked up from reference TRBV7-9 and TRBJ1-4, is DTGVSQNPRHKITKRGQNVTFRCDPISEHNRLYWYRQTLGQGPEFLTYFQNEAQLEKSRLLSDRFSAERPKGSFSTLEIQRTEQGDSAMYLCASSPGAATNEKLFFGSGTQLSVL.

The V gene is TRBV6-2 or TRBV6-3, the J gene TRBJ2-5, with a possible D match to TRBD2 (6 bases). V gave up 2 bases and J gave up 4 bases, with 11 bases separating them. Germline-derived CDR1 and CDR2 are MNHEY and SVGEGT. The CDR3 consists of 14 residues. The CDR3 loop is CASSYGAGLETQYF. The CDR3 nucleotides are TGTGCCAGCAGTTACGGGGCGGGGTTAGAGACCCAGTACTTC.